These T cell receptor beta chains were read from a single sample in a study of vaccination effects on CD4 cells after COVID-19. No antigen has been identified for these receptors. Assay used: immunoSEQ multiplex PCR; TCRdb lists only in-frame clones, some missing. The data contain around 66,000 clones, over 70% of them singletons. The sample in question was CD4+ T cells from PBMCs cultured without peptide, obtained after COVID-19 vaccination. The source is a human donor who received a COVID-19 vaccine. Each CDR3 is given with its conserved first and last residue.

CDR3aa | j_gene | v_gene
CASSLRGGSESPLHF | TRBJ1-6 | TRBV11-1
CASSLRENTEAFF | TRBJ1-1 | TRBV7-9
CASSPLGFMNTEAFF | TRBJ1-1 | TRBV18
CASSSPNSPLHF | TRBJ1-6 | TRBV7-2
CASSLGQGEAGNTIYF | TRBJ1-3 | TRBV5-1
CASSQFTGKGNSPLHF | TRBJ1-6 | TRBV4-1
CASSRTGSDEKLFF | TRBJ1-4 | TRBV5-4
CASSPYTGSGNTIYF | TRBJ1-3 | TRBV3-1/TRBV3-2
CASSDRVGQPQHF | TRBJ1-5 | TRBV6-4
CASSRRDTGELFF | TRBJ2-2 | TRBV4-1
CASTSGQENSPLHF | TRBJ1-6 | TRBV19
CASSGGLAGGPGETQYF | TRBJ2-5 | TRBV9
CASSRLSGGPGETQYF | TRBJ2-5 | TRBV5-1
CAISDTGGASGANVLTF | TRBJ2-6 | TRBV10-3
CATYSENTGELFF | TRBJ2-2 | TRBV24-1
CATSDISRGNIYNEQFF | TRBJ2-1 | TRBV24-1
CASSRSGNTGELFF | TRBJ2-2 | TRBV2
CASSERASRVNYGYTF | TRBJ1-2 | TRBV10-2
CASRRDSMNTEAFF | TRBJ1-1 | TRBV7-9
CASSLAGLRETQYF | TRBJ2-5 | TRBV7-2
CASSPVDRMIFGNQPQHF | TRBJ1-5 | TRBV18
CASSFYLGTGKLFF | TRBJ1-4 | TRBV19
CASSFGNTDTQYF | TRBJ2-3 | TRBV5-1
CASSHGQEVYGYTF | TRBJ1-2 | TRBV14
CTSSQDRRSTDTQYF | TRBJ2-3 | TRBV1
CASSPQGKGETQYF | TRBJ2-5 | TRBV18
CASSLGSRGGADTQYF | TRBJ2-3 | TRBV11-2
CAWSVHASGYNEQFF | TRBJ2-1 | TRBV30
CASSLPGGEKLFF | TRBJ1-4 | TRBV5-4
CASSLDLYNEQFF | TRBJ2-1 | TRBV18
CASSGVAGGHETQYF | TRBJ2-5 | TRBV2
CSGWTGANVLTF | TRBJ2-6 | TRBV29-1
CAWSVPLGNQPQHF | TRBJ1-5 | TRBV30
CASTPDRAYGYTF | TRBJ1-2 | TRBV6-6